This TCR beta chain was sequenced in a study of blood T cell repertoires in COVID-19. Background on the study: Collection of acute and convalescent COVID-19 samples took place in the United States, Italy and Spain. Nucleic acid was either cDNA or gDNA, and it came from T cells, B-cell-depleted T cells, or PBMCs.

Only one count was recorded for this clone. Additional DNA sequences in this sample encode the identical CDR3. V gave up 1 base and J gave up 5 bases, with 9 bases separating them. The CDR3 has 13 residues. CDR1 and CDR2 (germline): LNHDA, SQIVND (reference sequence). Per the study methods: Estimation of nucleated cell counts was performed using reference gene primer amplification. The repertoire was sequenced with immunoSEQ multiplex PCR; TCRdb's copy has only in-frame clones and lacks some. Clone size and the V and J calls come from that table; the DNA yielded D and trimming. The sample has roughly 86,000 clones, about 83% seen once.

The J gene is TRBJ2-7, the V gene TRBV19; D gene unclear. Sequenced sample: peripheral blood. This TCR derives from a woman in her seventies with acute or convalescent COVID-19. The CDR3 nucleotides read TGTGCCAGTAGTATAGCCCGAGAGGACGAGCAGTACTTC. Its protein is CASSIAREDEQYF.